This passage covers 21 T cell receptor beta chains from one sample sequenced in a study of blood T cell repertoires in COVID-19. Sequencing was performed with immunoSEQ multiplex PCR; in TCRdb, only in-frame clones are kept and a portion is missing. The sample includes approximately 57,000 clones, 82% of them seen just once. Sequenced input: peripheral blood. The receptors shown here come from a woman aged 80 or over with acute or convalescent COVID-19.

V is TRBV7-9 and J is TRBJ1-1; unclear D gene. CDR3 size: 15 residues. Trimming cost V 0 bases and J 4 bases, with 12 bases left between them. Germline CDR1 is SEHNR and CDR2 is FQNEAQ (reference sequence). The CDR3 nucleotides are TGTGCCAGCAGCTTAGCTCGGAGGGAGCGCACTGAAGCTTTCTTT. It yields the protein CASSLARRERTEAFF. The variable domain in full, with the rest retrieved from reference TRBV7-9 and TRBJ1-1, is DTGVSQNPRHKITKRGQNVTFRCDPISEHNRLYWYRQTLGQGPEFLTYFQNEAQLEKSRLLSDRFSAERPKGSFSTLEIQRTEQGDSAMYLCASSLARRERTEAFFGQGTRLTVV.

The V call is TRBV30, the J call TRBJ1-2; 9 bases map to TRBD1. The V segment lost 4 bases and the J segment 2 bases; nucleotides outside the gene matches: 5. Germline V gene lookup returns CDR1 GTSNPN and CDR2 SVGIG (reference sequence). CDR3 size: 14 residues. In DNA, the CDR3 is TGTGCCTGGAACCCTGGGACAGGGAACTATGGCTACACCTTC. The encoded protein is CAWNPGTGNYGYTF.

This chain connects TRBV10-1 to TRBJ2-1, with 11 positions matching TRBD2. This CDR3 has 14 residues. CDR1 is WNHNN, CDR2 SYGVQD, per germline (reference sequence). V lost 5 bases and J lost 6; bases outside the gene matches: 3. The CDR3 DNA sequence: TGCGCCAGCAGTATTAGCGGGAGGGGCAATGAGCAGTTCTTC. Protein: CASSISGRGNEQFF.

The rearrangement links TRBV14 to TRBJ1-2; D gene uncertain. The length of the CDR3 is 13 residues. Trimming took 2 bases from V and 5 from J, leaving 9 bases between them. The germline V gene has CDR1 SGHDN and CDR2 FVKESK. The CDR3 sequence is CASSQSGPYGYTF. DNA of the CDR3: TGTGCCAGCAGCCAATCGGGTCCTTATGGCTACACCTTC. Combining the CDR3 with reference TRBV14 and TRBJ1-2 gives the whole variable domain EAGVTQFPSHSVIEKGQTVTLRCDPISGHDNLYWYRRVMGKEIKFLLHFVKESKQDESGMPNNRFLAERTGGTYSTLKVQPAELEDSGVYFCASSQSGPYGYTFGSGTRLTVV.

The table lists this clone with a few counts. The rearrangement uses TRBV9 and TRBJ2-3, with 12 nucleotides matching TRBD2. The CDR3 runs 16 residues. J lost 5 bases, V lost 3 bases, and 7 bases had no gene match. CDR1 and CDR2 (germline): SGDLS, YYNGEE. In DNA form, the CDR3 reads TGTGCCAGCAGCGAAGTACAGGGACTAGCGGGAGATACGCAGTATTTT. Amino acids: CASSEVQGLAGDTQYF.

The V call is TRBV5-4, the J call TRBJ1-2; TRBD1 might be the D (5 bases). The germline V gene has CDR1 SGHNT and CDR2 YYREEE (reference sequence). Trimming took 3 bases from V and 4 from J, leaving 13 bases between them. This CDR3 comprises 14 residues. CDR3 sequence (DNA): TGTGCCAGCAGCTGGGAAGGGGCTGGCTATGGCTACACCTTC. Translated, it gives CASSWEGAGYGYTF.

This clone has a handful of counts. V is TRBV19 and J is TRBJ2-7; the match to TRBD2 covers 10 bases. The germline gives CDR1 LNHDA, CDR2 SQIVND (reference sequence). This CDR3 has 16 amino acids. Germline trimming cut 1 base from V and 0 bases from J; bases unmatched to any gene: 3. CDR3 amino acids: CASSIGLAGISYEQYF. The DNA for the CDR3 is TGTGCCAGTAGTATAGGACTAGCGGGTATCTCCTACGAGCAGTACTTC. The whole variable domain, remainder taken from reference TRBV19 and TRBJ2-7, is DGGITQSPKYLFRKEGQNVTLSCEQNLNHDAMYWYRQDPGQGLRLIYYSQIVNDFQKGDIAEGYSVSREKKESFPLTVTSAQKNPTAFYLCASSIGLAGISYEQYFGPGTRLTVT.

V usage is TRBV7-6 and J usage is TRBJ2-2, with TRBD2 matching 7 bases. The V gene end was trimmed by 5 bases and the J gene end by 2 bases; junction bases not matched to a gene: 8. CDR3 size: 16 residues. Looked up from germline, CDR1 is SGHVS and CDR2 is FNYEAQ. The CDR3 here is CASSPTGGFNTGELFF. CDR3 coding DNA: TGTGCCAGCAGCCCAACGGGGGGATTTAACACCGGGGAGCTGTTTTTT.

CDR3 region: CASSFWGDYEQYF. In DNA form, the CDR3 reads TGTGCCAGCAGTTTCTGGGGAGACTACGAGCAGTACTTC. The V call is TRBV27, the J call TRBJ2-7, with D tentatively TRBD2 (5 bases). Germline-derived CDR1 and CDR2 are MNHEY and SMNVEV (reference sequence). This CDR3 has 13 amino acids. Trimming left V 3 bases short and J 3 bases short, with 9 bases between.

This clone appeared a few times. The chain recombines TRBV19 with TRBJ1-4, with 8 bases identical to TRBD1. This CDR3 comprises 15 residues. V lost 4 bases and J lost 5; bases outside the gene matches: 6. Germline V gives CDR1 LNHDA, CDR2 SQIVND (reference sequence). The CDR3 is CASSTSGGPNEKLFF. CDR3 bases: TGTGCCAGTAGTACGTCAGGGGGCCCCAATGAAAAACTGTTTTTT.

In its sample, this clone is medium-sized. This chain uses TRBV5-1 with TRBJ2-2; TRBD1 matches at 7 bases. Germline lookup yields CDR1 SGHRS and CDR2 YFSETQ. This CDR3 is built from 14 residues. V lost 7 bases and J lost 5; bases outside the gene matches: 8. Here the CDR3 DNA reads TGCGCCAGCCGCCCGGGACAGATGACCGGGGAGCTGTTTTTT. Protein product: CASRPGQMTGELFF.

The sample holds one count of this clone. V is TRBV12-5 and J is TRBJ2-7, with TRBD2 matching over 10 bases. The CDR3 loop spans 17 amino acids. The germline gives CDR1 LGHNT, CDR2 FRNRAP. V was pared by 4 bases and J by 2 bases, with 11 bases of the junction left unmatched. CDR3 loop: CASGSAATSGYPYEQYF. In DNA, the CDR3 is TGTGCTAGTGGTTCCGCCGCGACTAGCGGGTACCCCTACGAGCAGTACTTC.

The chain employs TRBV5-8 and TRBJ2-3, with 8 positions matching TRBD1. Germline lookup yields CDR1 SGHTS and CDR2 YDEGEE. Losses at the gene ends were 4 bases for V and 6 bases for J; bases not matched to a gene: 10. CDR3 length: 15 residues. CDR3 nucleotide sequence: TGTGCCAGCAGCCCGCGACAGGGGAAAGGGGATACGCAGTATTTT. Translation: CASSPRQGKGDTQYF.

The V gene is TRBV5-1, the J gene TRBJ2-7; TRBD1 matches at 8 bases. V lost 4 bases, J lost 2 bases, and 11 bases stayed unmatched. Germline V CDR1 and CDR2: SGHRS, YFSETQ. The CDR3 runs to 16 residues. The CDR3 protein is CASSPDRGGLPYEQYF. CDR3 DNA sequence: TGCGCCAGCAGCCCAGACAGGGGTGGCCTCCCCTACGAGCAGTACTTC.

The J gene is TRBJ2-1, the V gene TRBV5-6; TRBD2 is a possible D gene (6 bases). This CDR3 is 16 amino acids long. Germline CDR1 and CDR2: SGHDT and YYEEEE. Trimming stripped 5 bases from V and 0 bases from J, with 15 bases between. CDR3 region: CASRLLAGSSYNEQFF. The CDR3, as DNA: TGTGCCAGCAGACTCCTGGCGGGGAGCTCCTACAATGAGCAGTTCTTC.

V is TRBV28 and J is TRBJ1-4, with D possibly matching TRBD1 (5 bases). Trimming took off 3 bases at V and 8 bases at J, with 13 bases between the two ends. Looked up from germline, CDR1 is MDHEN and CDR2 is SYDVKM. This CDR3 comprises 14 residues. CDR3 protein: CASSFQGVGEKLFF. As DNA, the CDR3 is TGTGCCAGCAGTTTTCAAGGGGTCGGGGAAAAACTGTTTTTT.

This chain uses TRBV6-6 with TRBJ2-1; 9 bases line up with TRBD2. V was pared by 6 bases and J by 8 bases, with 8 bases of the junction left unmatched. CDR3 length: 14 residues. The germline V gene encodes CDR1 MNHNY and CDR2 SVGAGI (reference sequence). The CDR3 nucleotides read TGTGCCAGCAGCGAGACTAGCGGTCCCCATGAGCAGTTCTTC. Translation: CASSETSGPHEQFF.

The rearrangement uses TRBV4-1 and TRBJ1-2; D gene uncertain. Between the trimmed V and J ends, which lost 1 base and 8 bases, there was a span of 5 bases. The CDR3 is 11 residues long. The germline gives CDR1 MGHRA, CDR2 YSYEKL. In nucleotides, the CDR3 is TGCGCCAGCAGCCAAGGGGAGGGCTACACCTTC. Protein product: CASSQGEGYTF.

The chain joins TRBV27 to TRBJ1-1; weak D call: TRBD1 (5 bases). Germline CDR1 and CDR2: MNHEY and SMNVEV (reference sequence). CDR3 size: 14 residues. V was clipped by 5 bases and J by 10 bases, with 20 bases between them. CDR3 residues: CASSPQGILGPAFF. The CDR3 coding sequence is TGTGCCAGCAGTCCCCAGGGCATTTTGGGTCCAGCTTTCTTT.

V and J are TRBV27 and TRBJ2-6, with TRBD1 as a possible D gene (6 bases). This CDR3 is built from 17 residues. The germline CDR1 and CDR2 sequences are MNHEY and SMNVEV (reference sequence). The V and J ends lost 3 bases and 0 bases respectively, with 12 bases between them. Here the CDR3 reads CASSFNPQGSGANVLTF. The CDR3, as DNA: TGTGCCAGCAGTTTCAACCCACAGGGCTCTGGGGCCAACGTCCTGACTTTC.

The J gene is TRBJ2-7, the V gene TRBV5-1; TRBD1 is a possible D gene (6 bases). The CDR3 contains 15 residues. V lost 5 bases to trimming and J lost 4 bases, with 19 bases between them. CDR1 is SGHRS, CDR2 YFSETQ, per germline. The DNA of the CDR3 is TGCGCCAGCAGACAGGACGTGAGCAGGGGTTACGAGCAGTACTTC. Translation: CASRQDVSRGYEQYF.